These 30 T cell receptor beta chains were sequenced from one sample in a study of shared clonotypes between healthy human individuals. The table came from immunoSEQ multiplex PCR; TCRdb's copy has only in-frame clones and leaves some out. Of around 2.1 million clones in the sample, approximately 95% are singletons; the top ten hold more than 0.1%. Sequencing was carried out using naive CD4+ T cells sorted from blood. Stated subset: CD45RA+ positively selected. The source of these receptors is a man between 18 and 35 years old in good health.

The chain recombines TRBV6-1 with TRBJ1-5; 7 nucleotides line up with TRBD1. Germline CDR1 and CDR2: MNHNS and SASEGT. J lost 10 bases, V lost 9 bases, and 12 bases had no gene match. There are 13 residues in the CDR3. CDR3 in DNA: TGTGCCAGTGAAGGAGACAGGGTATCTCCCCAGCATTTT. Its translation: CASEGDRVSPQHF.

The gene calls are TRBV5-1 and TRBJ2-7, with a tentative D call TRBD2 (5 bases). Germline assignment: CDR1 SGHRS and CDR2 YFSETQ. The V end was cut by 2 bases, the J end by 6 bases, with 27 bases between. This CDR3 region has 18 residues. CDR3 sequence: CASSFGRLLVPGSGEQYF. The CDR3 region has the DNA TGCGCCAGCAGCTTTGGGCGTTTGCTGGTTCCGGGGTCTGGCGAGCAGTACTTC. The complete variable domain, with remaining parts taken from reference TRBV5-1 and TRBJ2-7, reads KAGVTQTPRYLIKTRGQQVTLSCSPISGHRSVSWYQQTPGQGLQFLFEYFSETQRNKGNFPGRFSGRQFSNSRSEMNVSTLELGDSALYLCASSFGRLLVPGSGEQYFGPGTRLTVT.

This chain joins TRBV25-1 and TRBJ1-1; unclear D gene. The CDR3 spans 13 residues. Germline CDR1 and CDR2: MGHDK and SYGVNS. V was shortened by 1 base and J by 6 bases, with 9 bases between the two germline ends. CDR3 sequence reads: CASSESGAAEAFF. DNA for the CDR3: TGTGCCAGCAGTGAATCAGGAGCAGCTGAAGCTTTCTTT.

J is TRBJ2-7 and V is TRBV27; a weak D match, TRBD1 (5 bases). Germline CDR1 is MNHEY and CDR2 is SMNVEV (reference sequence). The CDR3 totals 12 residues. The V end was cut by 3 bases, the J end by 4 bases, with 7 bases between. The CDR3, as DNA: TGTGCCAGCAGTTTTGCAGGGTACGAGCAGTACTTC. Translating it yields CASSFAGYEQYF.

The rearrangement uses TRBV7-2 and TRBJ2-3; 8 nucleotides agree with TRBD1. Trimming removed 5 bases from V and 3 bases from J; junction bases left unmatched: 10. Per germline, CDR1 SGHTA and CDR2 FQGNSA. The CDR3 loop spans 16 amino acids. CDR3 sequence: CASSPRTGPGTDTQYF. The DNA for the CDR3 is TGTGCCAGCAGCCCACGGACAGGGCCTGGGACAGATACGCAGTATTTT.

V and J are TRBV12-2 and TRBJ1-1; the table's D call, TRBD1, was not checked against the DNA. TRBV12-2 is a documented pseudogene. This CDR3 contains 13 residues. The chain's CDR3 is CASRSRHGTEAFF. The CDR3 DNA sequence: TGTGCAAGTCGCTCGAGACACGGCACTGAAGCTTTCTTT.

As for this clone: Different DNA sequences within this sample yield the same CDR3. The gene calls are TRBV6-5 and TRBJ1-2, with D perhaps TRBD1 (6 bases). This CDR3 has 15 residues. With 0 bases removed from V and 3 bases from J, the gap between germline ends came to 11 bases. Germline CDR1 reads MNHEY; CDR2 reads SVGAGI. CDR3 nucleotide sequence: TGTGCCAGCAGTTACTCGACCGGGGGCGACTATGGCTACACCTTC. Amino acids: CASSYSTGGDYGYTF.

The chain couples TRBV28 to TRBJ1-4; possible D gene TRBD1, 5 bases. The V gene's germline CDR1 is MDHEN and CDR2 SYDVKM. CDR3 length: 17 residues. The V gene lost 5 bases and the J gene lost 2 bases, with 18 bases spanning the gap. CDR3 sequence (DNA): TGTGCCAGCAGTCCAGCTAGTTCAGGGCCCACTAATGAAAAACTGTTTTTT. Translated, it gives CASSPASSGPTNEKLFF.

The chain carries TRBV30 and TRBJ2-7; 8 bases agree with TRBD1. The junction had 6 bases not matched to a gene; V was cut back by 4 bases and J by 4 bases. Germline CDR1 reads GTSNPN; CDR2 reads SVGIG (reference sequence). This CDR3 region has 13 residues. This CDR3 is CAWTGQAPYEQYF. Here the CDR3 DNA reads TGTGCCTGGACGGGACAGGCTCCATACGAGCAGTACTTC.

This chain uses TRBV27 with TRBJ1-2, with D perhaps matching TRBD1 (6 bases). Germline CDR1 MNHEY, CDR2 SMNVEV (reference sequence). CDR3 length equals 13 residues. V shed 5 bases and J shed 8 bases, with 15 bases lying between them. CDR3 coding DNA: TGTGCCAGCAGTCCTGACAGGTTTCGCGGCTACACCTTC. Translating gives CASSPDRFRGYTF.

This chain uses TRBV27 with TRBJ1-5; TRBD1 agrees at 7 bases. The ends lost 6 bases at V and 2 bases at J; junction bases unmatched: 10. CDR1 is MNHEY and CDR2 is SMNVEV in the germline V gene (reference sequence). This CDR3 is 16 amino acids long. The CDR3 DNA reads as TGTGCCAGCAGACAGACAGGGTGGGCGGGCAATCAGCCCCAGCATTTT. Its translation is CASRQTGWAGNQPQHF.

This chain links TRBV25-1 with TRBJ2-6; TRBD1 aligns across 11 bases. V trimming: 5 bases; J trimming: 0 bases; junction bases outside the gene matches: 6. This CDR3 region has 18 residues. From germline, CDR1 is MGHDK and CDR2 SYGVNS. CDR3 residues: CASSSDGTGGSGANVLTF. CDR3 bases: TGTGCCAGCAGTTCTGACGGGACAGGGGGCTCTGGGGCCAACGTCCTGACTTTC.

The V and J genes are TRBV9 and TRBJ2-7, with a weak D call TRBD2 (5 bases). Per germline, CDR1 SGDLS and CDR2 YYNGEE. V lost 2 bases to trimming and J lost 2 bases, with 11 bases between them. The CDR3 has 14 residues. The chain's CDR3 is CASSVGLATYEQYF. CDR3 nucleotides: TGTGCCAGCAGCGTTGGACTGGCAACCTACGAGCAGTACTTC. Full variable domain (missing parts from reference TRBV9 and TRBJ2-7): DSGVTQTPKHLITATGQRVTLRCSPRSGDLSVYWYQQSLDQGLQFLIQYYNGEERAKGNILERFSAQQFPDLHSELNLSSLELGDSALYFCASSVGLATYEQYFGPGTRLTVT.

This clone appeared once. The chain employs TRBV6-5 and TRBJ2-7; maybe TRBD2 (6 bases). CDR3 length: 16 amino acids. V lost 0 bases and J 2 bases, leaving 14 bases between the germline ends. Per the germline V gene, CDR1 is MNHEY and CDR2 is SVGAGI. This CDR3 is CASSYSTPAGAYEQYF. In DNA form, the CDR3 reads TGTGCCAGCAGTTACTCGACCCCAGCGGGTGCCTACGAGCAGTACTTC.

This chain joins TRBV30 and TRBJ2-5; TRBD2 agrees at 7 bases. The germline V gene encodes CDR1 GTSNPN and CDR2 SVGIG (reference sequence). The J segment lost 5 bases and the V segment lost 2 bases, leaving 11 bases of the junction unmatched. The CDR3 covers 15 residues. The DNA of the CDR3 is TGTGCCTGGAGTCTATCCTCGGGTAGCGGGGAGACCCAGTACTTC. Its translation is CAWSLSSGSGETQYF.

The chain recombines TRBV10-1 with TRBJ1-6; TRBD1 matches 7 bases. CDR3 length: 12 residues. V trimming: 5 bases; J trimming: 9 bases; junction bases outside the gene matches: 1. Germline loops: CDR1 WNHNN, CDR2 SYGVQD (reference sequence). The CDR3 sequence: CASSRTGSPLHF. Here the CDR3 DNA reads TGCGCCAGCAGTAGGACAGGTTCACCCCTCCACTTT.

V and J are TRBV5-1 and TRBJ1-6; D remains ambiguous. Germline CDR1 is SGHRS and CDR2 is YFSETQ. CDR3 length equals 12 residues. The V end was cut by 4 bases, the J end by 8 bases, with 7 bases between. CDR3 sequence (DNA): TGCGCCAGCAGCCTTACAGATTCACCCCTCCACTTT. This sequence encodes CASSLTDSPLHF.

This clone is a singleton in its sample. CDR3 coding DNA: TGTGCCAGCAGCCAACAGGGGGATTATCAGCCCCAGCATTTT. Translated: CASSQQGDYQPQHF. The genes are TRBV4-2 and TRBJ1-5; TRBD1 matches at 7 bases. V lost 2 bases and J lost 5; bases outside the gene matches: 3. Germline V gives CDR1 LGHNA, CDR2 YNFKEQ. This CDR3 spans 14 amino acids.

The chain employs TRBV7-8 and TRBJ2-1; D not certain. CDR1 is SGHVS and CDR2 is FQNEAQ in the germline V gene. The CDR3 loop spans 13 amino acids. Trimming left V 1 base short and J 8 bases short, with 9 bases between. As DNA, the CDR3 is TGTGCCAGCAGCTTAGGAGGCCGCGATGAGCAGTTCTTC. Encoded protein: CASSLGGRDEQFF.

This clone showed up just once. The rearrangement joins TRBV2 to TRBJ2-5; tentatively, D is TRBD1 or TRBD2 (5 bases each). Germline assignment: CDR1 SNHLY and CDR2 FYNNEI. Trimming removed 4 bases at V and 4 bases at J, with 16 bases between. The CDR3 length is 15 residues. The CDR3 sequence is CASSGNWGSRETQYF. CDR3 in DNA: TGTGCCAGCAGTGGTAACTGGGGGAGTCGAGAGACCCAGTACTTC. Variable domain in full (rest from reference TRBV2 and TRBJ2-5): EPEVTQTPSHQVTQMGQEVILRCVPISNHLYFYWYRQILGQKVEFLVSFYNNEISEKSEIFDDQFSVERPDGSNFTLKIRSTKLEDSAMYFCASSGNWGSRETQYFGPGTRLLVL.

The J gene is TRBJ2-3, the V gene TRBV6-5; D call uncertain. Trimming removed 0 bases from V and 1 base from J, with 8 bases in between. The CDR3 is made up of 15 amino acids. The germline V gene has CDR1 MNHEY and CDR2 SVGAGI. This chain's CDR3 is CASSYSLGGTDTQYF. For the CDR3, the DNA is TGTGCCAGCAGTTACTCGCTAGGAGGCACAGATACGCAGTATTTT.

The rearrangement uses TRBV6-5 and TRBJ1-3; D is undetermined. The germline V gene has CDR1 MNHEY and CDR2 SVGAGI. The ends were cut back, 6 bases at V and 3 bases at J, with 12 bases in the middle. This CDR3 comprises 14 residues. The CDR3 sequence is CASRELVGGNTIYF. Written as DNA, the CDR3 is TGTGCCAGCAGGGAGCTGGTGGGTGGAAACACCATATATTTT.

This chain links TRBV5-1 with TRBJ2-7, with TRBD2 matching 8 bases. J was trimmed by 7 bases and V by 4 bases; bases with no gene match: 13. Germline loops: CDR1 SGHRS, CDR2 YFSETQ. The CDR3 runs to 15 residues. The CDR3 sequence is CASSPLEAGAGEQYF. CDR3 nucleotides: TGCGCCAGCAGCCCCCTGGAAGCGGGGGCGGGGGAGCAGTACTTC.

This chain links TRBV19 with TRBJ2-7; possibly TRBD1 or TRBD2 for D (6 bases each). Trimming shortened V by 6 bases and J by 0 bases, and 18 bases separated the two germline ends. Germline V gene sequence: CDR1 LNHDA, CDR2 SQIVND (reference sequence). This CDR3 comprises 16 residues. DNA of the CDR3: TGTGCCAGTAGCTCGAGAGGGGGGACGAGCTCCTACGAGCAGTACTTC. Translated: CASSSRGGTSSYEQYF.

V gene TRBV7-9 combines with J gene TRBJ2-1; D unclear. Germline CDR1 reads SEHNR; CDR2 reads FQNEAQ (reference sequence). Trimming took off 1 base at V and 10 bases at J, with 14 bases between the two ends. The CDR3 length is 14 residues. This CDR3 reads CASSLGFLEYEQFF. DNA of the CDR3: TGTGCCAGCAGCTTAGGGTTTTTGGAATACGAGCAGTTCTTC.

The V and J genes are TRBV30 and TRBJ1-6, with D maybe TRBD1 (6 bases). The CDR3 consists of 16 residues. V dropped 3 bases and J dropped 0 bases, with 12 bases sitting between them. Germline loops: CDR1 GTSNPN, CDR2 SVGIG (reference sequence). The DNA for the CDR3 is TGTGCCTGGAGCCCAGACAGGAGCTCCTATAATTCACCCCTCCACTTT. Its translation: CAWSPDRSSYNSPLHF.

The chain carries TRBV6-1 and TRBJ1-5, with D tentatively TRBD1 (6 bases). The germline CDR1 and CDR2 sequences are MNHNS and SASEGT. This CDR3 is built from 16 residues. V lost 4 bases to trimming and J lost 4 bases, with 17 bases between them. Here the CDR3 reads CASSAPRTAINQPQHF. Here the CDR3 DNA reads TGTGCCAGCAGTGCCCCCAGGACAGCCATTAATCAGCCCCAGCATTTT.

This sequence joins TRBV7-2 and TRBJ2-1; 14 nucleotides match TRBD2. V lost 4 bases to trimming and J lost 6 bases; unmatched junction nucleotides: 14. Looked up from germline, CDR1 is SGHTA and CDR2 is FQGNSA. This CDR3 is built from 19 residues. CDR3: CASSYRSPSGTSGSNEQFF. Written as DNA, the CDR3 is TGTGCCAGCAGCTACAGGTCCCCGTCCGGGACTAGCGGGAGCAATGAGCAGTTCTTC.

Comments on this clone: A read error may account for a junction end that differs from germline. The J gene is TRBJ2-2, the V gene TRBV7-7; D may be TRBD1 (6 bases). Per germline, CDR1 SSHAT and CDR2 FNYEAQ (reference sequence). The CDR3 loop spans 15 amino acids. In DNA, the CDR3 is TGTGCTAGCAGCCCCAGGGGCCAGAACACCGGGGAGCTGTTTTTT. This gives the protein CASSPRGQNTGELFF.

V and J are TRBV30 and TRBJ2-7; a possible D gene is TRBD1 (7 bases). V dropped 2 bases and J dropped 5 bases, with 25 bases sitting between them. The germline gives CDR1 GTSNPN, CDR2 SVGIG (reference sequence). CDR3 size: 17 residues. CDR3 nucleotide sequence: TGTGCCTGGAGTATGGACAGGACTAATACCTATCCTAACGAGCAGTACTTC. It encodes CAWSMDRTNTYPNEQYF.